What follows are 27 T cell receptor beta chains derived from one specimen sequenced in a study of blood T cell repertoires in COVID-19. Clones were sequenced by immunoSEQ multiplex PCR, and TCRdb holds only the in-frame ones, with some missing. The table has over 150,000 clones, around nine tenths seen once. The sample taken for sequencing was peripheral blood. These receptors came from a man aged 50 to 60 with COVID-19, enrolled during active disease.

This clone was detected a few times. The J gene is TRBJ1-2, the V gene TRBV7-2; TRBD1 matches 7 bases. V gave up 1 base and J gave up 8 bases; unmatched junction bases: 4. Germline CDR1 is SGHTA and CDR2 is FQGNSA. CDR3 size: 13 residues. The chain's CDR3 is CASSLGDSRGYTF. The CDR3 DNA reads TGTGCCAGCAGCTTAGGGGACAGCAGGGGCTACACCTTC.

The rearrangement joins TRBV7-3 to TRBJ1-4; 10 bases match TRBD1. V trimming: 6 bases; J trimming: 7 bases; junction bases outside the gene matches: 8. Germline V CDR1 and CDR2: SGHTA, FQGTGA. CDR3 size: 15 residues. The CDR3 DNA follows: TGTGCCAGCAGACTAACCGGGACAGGGGTTGAAAAACTGTTTTTT. As protein: CASRLTGTGVEKLFF.

This chain joins TRBV10-3 and TRBJ2-1; D not certain. The CDR3 covers 13 residues. Trimming pared 3 bases from V and 4 bases from J, leaving 7 bases between. Per germline, CDR1 ENHRY and CDR2 SYGVKD. The CDR3 bases are TGTGCCATCAGTGACCCCAGATACAATGAGCAGTTCTTC. Its protein product is CAISDPRYNEQFF.

The V and J genes are TRBV24-1 and TRBJ2-5, with 9 nucleotides matching TRBD1. Trimming at V came to 1 base and at J to 5 bases, leaving 7 bases not matched to a gene. The CDR3 extends over 16 amino acids. Germline V gene data show CDR1 as KGHDR and CDR2 as SFDVKD. CDR3 DNA: TGTGCCACCAGTGATTTTGGGACAGGGCGGCGGGAGACCCAGTACTTC. As protein: CATSDFGTGRRETQYF.

This chain connects TRBV19 to TRBJ1-3, with D maybe TRBD1 (6 bases). V gave up 7 bases and J gave up 1 base, with 14 bases separating them. Germline CDR1 LNHDA, CDR2 SQIVND (reference sequence). The CDR3 totals 15 residues. The CDR3 protein is CASIAGAGSGNTIYF. The CDR3 nucleotides read TGTGCCAGTATCGCGGGGGCTGGATCTGGAAACACCATATATTTT.

This clone was picked up a small number of times. The V and J genes are TRBV12-3 or TRBV12-4 and TRBJ1-2; D unresolved. The CDR3 is 13 residues long. V was clipped by 3 bases and J by 7 bases, with 12 bases between them. The CDR3 reads CASSLNRAGGYTF. The CDR3 region has the DNA TGTGCCAGCAGTTTGAATCGTGCGGGTGGCTACACCTTC.

The chain links TRBV7-8 to TRBJ1-2, with 9 bases identical to TRBD1. Germline V gives CDR1 SGHVS, CDR2 FQNEAQ. The CDR3 contains 16 residues. The V segment lost 4 bases and the J segment 1 base; nucleotides outside the gene matches: 7. Here the CDR3 reads CASSWTGTGSNYGYTF. The CDR3 bases are TGTGCCAGCAGCTGGACCGGGACAGGGAGTAACTATGGCTACACCTTC.

The V gene is TRBV2, the J gene TRBJ2-1, with TRBD2 as a possible D gene (7 bases). Trimming took 6 bases from V and 0 from J, leaving 15 bases between them. CDR1 SNHLY and CDR2 FYNNEI come from the germline V gene. The CDR3 length is 16 residues. CDR3 amino acids: CASRGGRSSSYNEQFF. The CDR3 DNA reads as TGTGCCAGCAGGGGGGGGCGAAGTAGCTCCTACAATGAGCAGTTCTTC.

This chain links TRBV7-2 with TRBJ1-5; D is unresolved. Germline CDR1 and CDR2: SGHTA and FQGNSA. This CDR3 is built from 11 residues. The CDR3 DNA reads TGTGCAACCCAGAGCAATCAGCCCCAGCATTTT. It yields the protein CATQSNQPQHF.

V is TRBV4-1 and J is TRBJ2-5; the D gene is possibly TRBD1 (5 bases). The germline CDR1 and CDR2 sequences are MGHRA and YSYEKL. This CDR3 spans 15 amino acids. V lost 3 bases to trimming and J lost 1 base, with 12 bases between them. This CDR3 is CASSQTTDSQETQYF. CDR3 DNA sequence: TGCGCCAGCAGCCAGACGACAGACAGCCAAGAGACCCAGTACTTC.

This rearrangement joins TRBV29-1 to TRBJ2-2, with a weak D call TRBD1 (6 bases). CDR3 length: 13 residues. V lost 7 bases and J 7 bases, leaving 16 bases between the germline ends. Germline CDR1 reads SQVTM; CDR2 reads ANQGSEA. CDR3 residues: CSARTVEHGELFF. CDR3 coding DNA: TGCAGCGCCCGGACAGTGGAGCACGGGGAGCTGTTTTTT.

The chain couples TRBV7-2 to TRBJ2-7; TRBD2 aligns across 11 bases. Germline CDR1 and CDR2: SGHTA and FQGNSA. V gave up 4 bases and J gave up 3 bases; unmatched junction bases: 8. The CDR3 extends over 16 amino acids. The CDR3 sequence: CASSSDSGRAFYEQYF. The DNA of the CDR3 is TGTGCCAGCAGCTCGGATAGCGGGAGGGCGTTCTACGAGCAGTACTTC.

This clone was detected only a few times. V is TRBV7-3 and J is TRBJ2-2; D is possibly TRBD2 (5 bases). Germline V gives CDR1 SGHTA, CDR2 FQGTGA. The CDR3 length is 15 residues. The V end was cut by 3 bases, the J end by 0 bases, with 8 bases between. CDR3 loop: CASSLDGTNTGELFF. CDR3 nucleotide sequence: TGTGCCAGCAGCTTGGACGGGACGAACACCGGGGAGCTGTTTTTT.

The chain recombines TRBV5-1 with TRBJ2-1, with 11 bases that match TRBD2. The J segment lost 5 bases and the V segment lost 7 bases, leaving 11 bases of the junction unmatched. Germline CDR1 reads SGHRS; CDR2 reads YFSETQ. The CDR3 is 16 amino acids. CDR3 in amino acids: CASLWKMTSGNNEQFF. The CDR3 nucleotides are TGCGCCAGCCTATGGAAAATGACTAGCGGGAACAATGAGCAGTTCTTC. The full variable domain, in which reference TRBV5-1 and TRBJ2-1 provide the parts outside the CDR3, is KAGVTQTPRYLIKTRGQQVTLSCSPISGHRSVSWYQQTPGQGLQFLFEYFSETQRNKGNFPGRFSGRQFSNSRSEMNVSTLELGDSALYLCASLWKMTSGNNEQFFGPGTRLTVL.

This clone was counted only a few times. The genes are TRBV18 and TRBJ2-7; D gene ambiguous. V lost 5 bases and J lost 3, with 11 bases in between. CDR3 size: 13 residues. Germline V lookup: CDR1 KGHSH, CDR2 LQKENI. The CDR3 loop reads CASSASLSYEQYF. The CDR3 nucleotides read TGTGCCAGCTCAGCCTCTCTCAGCTACGAGCAGTACTTC.

This sequence joins TRBV11-1 and TRBJ2-2; 10 positions agree with TRBD2. Germline loops: CDR1 SGHAT, CDR2 FQDESV (reference sequence). The CDR3 is 15 residues long. V lost 6 bases, J lost 6 bases, and 7 bases stayed unmatched. In nucleotides, the CDR3 is TGTGCCAGCAGTTTTGGACTAGCGGATCCCGGGGAGCTGTTTTTT. As protein: CASSFGLADPGELFF.

The V gene is TRBV7-2, the J gene TRBJ1-1; D is ambiguous. Trimming removed 2 bases at V and 6 bases at J, with 7 bases between. This CDR3 region has 12 residues. Germline loops: CDR1 SGHTA, CDR2 FQGNSA. Written as DNA, the CDR3 is TGTGCCAGCAGCTTACATGTTGCTGAAGCTTTCTTT. Its protein product is CASSLHVAEAFF.

This clone was recorded a few times. This chain connects TRBV7-6 to TRBJ2-1; 10 nucleotides agree with TRBD1. CDR3 length: 15 residues. V lost 4 bases to trimming and J lost 8 bases; unmatched junction nucleotides: 8. From germline, CDR1 is SGHVS and CDR2 FNYEAQ. CDR3 sequence reads: CASSSDRGPRDEQFF. The CDR3 nucleotides read TGTGCCAGCAGCTCCGACAGGGGGCCTCGGGATGAGCAGTTCTTC.

The genes are TRBV19 and TRBJ1-4, with D perhaps matching TRBD1 (5 bases). This CDR3 comprises 13 residues. V gave up 9 bases and J gave up 2 bases, with 10 bases separating them. Germline loops: CDR1 LNHDA, CDR2 SQIVND (reference sequence). CDR3 sequence reads: CASQTDTNEKLFF. The CDR3 DNA follows: TGTGCCAGCCAGACAGATACTAATGAAAAACTGTTTTTT.

V and J are TRBV19 and TRBJ2-5; 7 bases fit TRBD1. CDR3 length: 16 amino acids. J was trimmed by 5 bases and V by 6 bases; bases with no gene match: 15. Germline CDR1 is LNHDA and CDR2 is SQIVND (reference sequence). The CDR3 reads CASSPRRGGMGETQYF. DNA of the CDR3: TGTGCCAGTAGCCCACGTAGAGGGGGCATGGGGGAGACCCAGTACTTC.

The rearrangement joins TRBV5-8 to TRBJ1-2; tentative D call: TRBD1 (5 bases). The CDR3 extends over 13 amino acids. Germline V gene sequence: CDR1 SGHTS, CDR2 YDEGEE. V was trimmed by 5 bases and J by 1 base, leaving 9 bases between them. The CDR3 sequence is CASSYDSNYGYTF. DNA for the CDR3: TGTGCCAGCAGTTATGACAGTAACTATGGCTACACCTTC.

J is TRBJ2-2 and V is TRBV7-9, with a tentative D call TRBD2 (5 bases). Trimming stripped 4 bases from V and 2 bases from J, with 8 bases between. Germline V CDR1 and CDR2: SEHNR, FQNEAQ (reference sequence). The CDR3 contains 14 residues. This chain's CDR3 is CASSSDSNTGELFF. The CDR3 nucleotides read TGTGCCAGCAGCTCGGACTCTAACACCGGGGAGCTGTTTTTT.

This sequence joins TRBV30 and TRBJ2-3, with D maybe TRBD2 (5 bases). The CDR3 runs 18 residues. Germline-derived CDR1 and CDR2 are GTSNPN and SVGIG (reference sequence). Trimming cost V 0 bases and J 3 bases, with 22 bases left between them. CDR3 DNA: TGTGCCTGGAGTGTACCCCACGGACTCCGCATGGGTACAGATACGCAGTATTTT. Residues: CAWSVPHGLRMGTDTQYF.

The chain recombines TRBV18 with TRBJ2-1; TRBD2 might be the D (6 bases). The CDR3 runs to 14 residues. In germline, CDR1 is KGHSH, CDR2 LQKENI. The V and J ends lost 0 bases and 6 bases respectively, with 9 bases between them. The CDR3 region is CASSPPGGINEQFF. CDR3 coding DNA: TGTGCCAGCTCACCACCTGGGGGGATCAATGAGCAGTTCTTC.

The gene calls are TRBV7-3 and TRBJ2-3; 16 bases match TRBD2. CDR3 size: 17 residues. From germline, CDR1 is SGHTA and CDR2 FQGTGA. The trim removed 5 bases at V and 0 bases at J, leaving 2 bases unmatched. The CDR3 reads CASSPGLAGGSTDTQYF. The CDR3 bases are TGTGCCAGCAGCCCGGGACTAGCGGGAGGGAGCACAGATACGCAGTATTTT.

This chain uses TRBV28 with TRBJ2-3, with D perhaps TRBD2 (5 bases). CDR3 length: 15 residues. Germline V gives CDR1 MDHEN, CDR2 SYDVKM. Between the trimmed V and J ends, which lost 7 bases and 4 bases, there was a span of 18 bases. In nucleotides, the CDR3 is TGTGCCAGCAACCCCGCGGCCGGGGTGGCAGATACGCAGTATTTT. It yields the protein CASNPAAGVADTQYF. The full variable domain, with the rest looked up from reference TRBV28 and TRBJ2-3, is DVKVTQSSRYLVKRTGEKVFLECVQDMDHENMFWYRQDPGLGLRLIYFSYDVKMKEKGDIPEGYSVSREKKERFSLILESASTNQTSMYLCASNPAAGVADTQYFGPGTRLTVL.

CDR3 sequence: CATTQGGWTDTQYF. CDR3 DNA sequence: TGTGCCACCACACAGGGGGGGTGGACAGATACGCAGTATTTT. This chain uses TRBV15 with TRBJ2-3; maybe TRBD1 (8 bases). Trimming took 7 bases from V and 3 from J, leaving 14 bases between them. This CDR3 is built from 14 residues. Per germline, CDR1 LNHNV and CDR2 YYDKDF (reference sequence).